A single sample is the source of the 16 T cell receptor beta chains below, sequenced in a study of early T cells in non-severe SARS-CoV-2 infection. TCRdb processed the 5' RACE reads anew with MiXCR; each CDR3 protein has one entry. The repertoire holds 75,000 to 90,000 distinct CDR3 sequences, with under 15% as singletons. Input material: whole blood. These TCRs come from an adult who was a healthcare worker with PCR-confirmed SARS-CoV-2 infection or an uninfected control (not recorded which).

This clonotype was recorded at least ten times. J is TRBJ1-2 and V is TRBV7-9; D unresolved. Deletions cut 0 bases from V and 1 base from J, with 6 bases between. CDR3 length: 14 residues. Germline CDR1 SEHNR, CDR2 FQNEAQ (reference sequence). CDR3 DNA sequence: TGTGCCAGCAGCTTAGCTGGCAATAACTATGGCTACACCTTC. Encoded protein: CASSLAGNNYGYTF.

This clonotype occurred a few times. This sequence joins TRBV6-1 and TRBJ2-3, with 11 bases fitting TRBD2. The CDR3 has 14 residues. CDR1 is MNHNS and CDR2 is SASEGT in the germline V gene. J was trimmed by 2 bases and V by 8 bases; bases with no gene match: 3. CDR3 sequence reads: CASRLAGNTDTQYF. The CDR3 DNA follows: TGTGCCAGCCGACTAGCGGGAAACACAGATACGCAGTATTTT.

The rearrangement links TRBV5-4 to TRBJ2-3; weak D call: TRBD2 (6 bases). Germline CDR1 is SGHNT and CDR2 is YYREEE (reference sequence). The germline V and J ends were trimmed by 0 bases and 0 bases, with 8 bases remaining between them. The CDR3 loop spans 15 amino acids. CDR3 nucleotide sequence: TGTGCCAGCAGCTTGGATAGCGGAAGCACAGATACGCAGTATTTT. Translation gives CASSLDSGSTDTQYF.

This clonotype was recorded at least ten times. The gene calls are TRBV4-2 and TRBJ1-4, with D unclear. The length of the CDR3 is 15 residues. In germline, CDR1 is LGHNA, CDR2 YNFKEQ. Trimming pared 0 bases from V and 3 bases from J, leaving 8 bases between. The CDR3 is CASSQDRAANEKLFF. For the CDR3, the DNA is TGTGCCAGCAGCCAAGATAGGGCAGCTAATGAAAAACTGTTTTTT.

This clonotype was found many times. J is TRBJ2-5 and V is TRBV23-1, with D perhaps matching TRBD1 (5 bases). TRBV23-1 is annotated as an ORF whose role is uncertain. CDR3 size: 13 residues. V lost 9 bases to trimming and J lost 0 bases, with 11 bases between them. The CDR3 DNA reads as TGCGCCAGAAGACAGATCAACCAAGAGACCCAGTACTTC. Its protein is CARRQINQETQYF.

CDR3 residues: CASSERRGWSYEQYF. The CDR3 nucleotides read TGTGCCAGCAGCGAGAGAAGGGGTTGGAGTTACGAGCAGTACTTC. V and J are TRBV5-4 and TRBJ2-7; maybe TRBD1 (5 bases). CDR1 and CDR2 (germline): SGHNT, YYREEE (reference sequence). Trimming took off 4 bases at V and 4 bases at J, with 18 bases between the two ends. The CDR3 consists of 15 residues. Combining the CDR3 with reference TRBV5-4 and TRBJ2-7 gives the whole variable domain ETGVTQSPTHLIKTRGQQVTLRCSSQSGHNTVSWYQQALGQGPQFIFQYYREEENGRGNFPPRFSGLQFPNYSSELNVNALELDDSALYLCASSERRGWSYEQYFGPGTRLTVT.

This clonotype has ten or more counts. This chain uses TRBV7-6 with TRBJ1-5; D perhaps matches TRBD1 (6 bases). The V and J ends lost 5 bases and 8 bases respectively, with 16 bases between them. This CDR3 is built from 14 residues. CDR1 is SGHVS, CDR2 FNYEAQ, per germline. The CDR3 loop is CASSTGQFQEPQHF. The CDR3 DNA reads as TGTGCCAGCAGCACTGGACAGTTCCAGGAGCCCCAGCATTTT.

The V and J genes are TRBV6-2 or TRBV6-3 and TRBJ1-2; unclear D gene. The CDR3 sequence is 13 residues long. In germline, CDR1 is MNHEY, CDR2 SVGEGT. V was pared by 0 bases and J by 2 bases, with 4 bases between. The CDR3 DNA sequence: TGTGCCAGCAGTTACTCGCAGAACTATGGCTACACCTTC. This gives the protein CASSYSQNYGYTF.

This clonotype was seen at least ten times. V and J are TRBV6-4 and TRBJ2-3; a weak D match, TRBD1 (5 bases). V lost 5 bases, J lost 3 bases, and 12 bases lay in between. Germline V gives CDR1 MRHNA, CDR2 SNTAGT. The CDR3 length is 14 residues. DNA for the CDR3: TGTGCCAGCAGTTCCAGGGTCCTGACAGATACGCAGTATTTT. This sequence encodes CASSSRVLTDTQYF.

This clonotype was detected only a few times. The chain carries TRBV6-2 or TRBV6-3 and TRBJ2-1, with TRBD1 matching over 9 bases. V trimming: 6 bases; J trimming: 8 bases; junction bases outside the gene matches: 8. The CDR3 extends over 14 amino acids. Germline V gives CDR1 MNHEY, CDR2 SVGEGT. DNA of the CDR3: TGTGCCAGCAGGACCCACAGGGGGCACTATGAGCAGTTCTTC. Translated, it gives CASRTHRGHYEQFF.

This clonotype has ten or more counts. This chain uses TRBV9 with TRBJ2-1; D may match TRBD1 or TRBD2 (6 bases each). Trimming removed 10 bases at V and 2 bases at J, with 13 bases between. The germline V gene has CDR1 SGDLS and CDR2 YYNGEE. The length of the CDR3 is 13 residues. The DNA of the CDR3 is TGTGCCGGTCGAGGGGGGCCCTACAATGAGCAGTTCTTC. Its translation is CAGRGGPYNEQFF. Variable domain in full (rest from reference TRBV9 and TRBJ2-1): DSGVTQTPKHLITATGQRVTLRCSPRSGDLSVYWYQQSLDQGLQFLIQYYNGEERAKGNILERFSAQQFPDLHSELNLSSLELGDSALYFCAGRGGPYNEQFFGPGTRLTVL.

This clonotype has only a few counts. V gene TRBV2 combines with J gene TRBJ2-3; D is ambiguous. This CDR3 spans 11 amino acids. V was cut by 7 bases and J by 3 bases, with 5 bases left in between. In germline, CDR1 is SNHLY, CDR2 FYNNEI. CDR3 region: CASTWTDTQYF. The CDR3 DNA follows: TGTGCCAGCACCTGGACAGATACGCAGTATTTT.

V usage is TRBV3-1 and J usage is TRBJ2-7; perhaps TRBD2 as D (7 bases). The V gene's germline CDR1 is LGHDT and CDR2 YNNKEL (reference sequence). This CDR3 is 11 amino acids long. V lost 8 bases and J 6 bases, leaving 11 bases between the germline ends. The CDR3 nucleotides are TGTGCCAGCTGGGGGGGCCGCGAGCAGTACTTC. Its translation is CASWGGREQYF.

This clonotype has only a few counts. The chain combines TRBV6-5 with TRBJ2-3, with D perhaps given as TRBD1 or TRBD2 (5 bases each). CDR3 length equals 14 residues. The V end lost 6 bases, the J end lost 2 bases, and 12 bases lay between the germline ends. Germline V gene sequence: CDR1 MNHEY, CDR2 SVGAGI. CDR3 region: CASSEGTPTDTQYF. CDR3 DNA: TGTGCCAGCAGCGAAGGGACCCCCACAGATACGCAGTATTTT.

V usage is TRBV12-3 or TRBV12-4 and J usage is TRBJ1-5, with D unresolved. The CDR3 spans 12 residues. Trimming pared 7 bases from V and 8 bases from J, leaving 12 bases between. CDR3 sequence (DNA): TGTGCCAGCACGGTAGGCGTGGAGCCCCAGCATTTT. This translates into CASTVGVEPQHF.

The chain recombines TRBV20-1 with TRBJ1-1; maybe TRBD1 (6 bases). This CDR3 region has 15 residues. Trimming pared 3 bases from V and 0 bases from J, leaving 14 bases between. The germline V gene encodes CDR1 DFQATT and CDR2 SNEGSKA (reference sequence). The CDR3 DNA reads TGCAGTGCTAGGATACTTCAGGGGATGAACACTGAAGCTTTCTTT. This translates into CSARILQGMNTEAFF.